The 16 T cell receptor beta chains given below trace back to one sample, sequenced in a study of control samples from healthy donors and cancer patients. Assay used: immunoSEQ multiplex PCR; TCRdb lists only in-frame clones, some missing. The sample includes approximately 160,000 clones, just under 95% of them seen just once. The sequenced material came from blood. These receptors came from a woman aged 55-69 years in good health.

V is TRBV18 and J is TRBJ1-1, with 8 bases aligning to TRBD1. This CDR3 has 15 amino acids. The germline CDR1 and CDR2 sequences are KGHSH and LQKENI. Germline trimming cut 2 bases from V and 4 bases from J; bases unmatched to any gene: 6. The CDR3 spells CASSPYYRGGTEAFF. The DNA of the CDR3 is TGTGCCAGCTCACCATATTACAGGGGGGGCACTGAAGCTTTCTTT. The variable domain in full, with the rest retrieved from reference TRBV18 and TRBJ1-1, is NAGVMQNPRHLVRRRGQEARLRCSPMKGHSHVYWYRQLPEEGLKFMVYLQKENIIDESGMPKERFSAEFPKEGPSILRIQQVVRGDSAAYFCASSPYYRGGTEAFFGQGTRLTVV.

CDR3: CASSLSLGSLETQYF. The DNA for the CDR3 is TGTGCCAGCAGCTTATCACTGGGGTCTCTGGAGACCCAGTACTTC. This rearrangement joins TRBV7-2 to TRBJ2-5; no clear D. CDR1 and CDR2 from the germline V gene are SGHTA and FQGNSA. Trimming took off 2 bases at V and 5 bases at J, with 15 bases between the two ends. The CDR3 has 15 residues.

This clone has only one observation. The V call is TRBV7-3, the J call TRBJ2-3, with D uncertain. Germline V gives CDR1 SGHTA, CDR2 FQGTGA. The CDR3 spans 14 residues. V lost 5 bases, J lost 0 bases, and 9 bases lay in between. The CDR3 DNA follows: TGTGCCAGCAGCCTCGATCCCAGCACAGATACGCAGTATTTT. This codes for CASSLDPSTDTQYF.

CDR3 amino acids: CASSQGPRRERETQYF. CDR3 nucleotide sequence: TGTGCCAGCAGCCAAGGTCCGAGACGAGAAAGGGAGACCCAGTACTTC. The chain has TRBV3-1 (or the pseudogene TRBV3-2) and TRBJ2-5; D gene uncertain. This CDR3 comprises 16 residues. Trimming left V 1 base short and J 5 bases short, with 17 bases between. The germline V gene has CDR1 LGHDT and CDR2 YNNKEL (reference sequence).

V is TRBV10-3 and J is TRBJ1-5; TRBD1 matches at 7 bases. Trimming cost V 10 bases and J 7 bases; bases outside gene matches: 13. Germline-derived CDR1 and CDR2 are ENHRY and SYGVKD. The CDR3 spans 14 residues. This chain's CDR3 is CATRPTGVGQPQHF. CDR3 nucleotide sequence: TGTGCCACAAGGCCCACAGGGGTGGGCCAGCCCCAGCATTTT.

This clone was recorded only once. CDR3 bases: TGTGCCAGCAGTGCCCCGAGGGGGGCCTCCTTCCATTCCACTGAAGCTTTCTTT. Translating it yields CASSAPRGASFHSTEAFF. The V gene is TRBV6-4, the J gene TRBJ1-1; D may be TRBD1 (6 bases). In germline, CDR1 is MRHNA, CDR2 SNTAGT. The CDR3 sequence is 18 residues long. Trimming pared 4 bases from V and 4 bases from J, leaving 25 bases between.

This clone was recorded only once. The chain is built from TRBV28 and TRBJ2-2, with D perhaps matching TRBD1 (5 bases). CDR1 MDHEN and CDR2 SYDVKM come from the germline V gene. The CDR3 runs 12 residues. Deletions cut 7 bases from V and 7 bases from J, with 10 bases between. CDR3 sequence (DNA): TGTGCCAGCACCCCCCAGGGCGGGGAGCTGTTTTTT. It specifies CASTPQGGELFF.

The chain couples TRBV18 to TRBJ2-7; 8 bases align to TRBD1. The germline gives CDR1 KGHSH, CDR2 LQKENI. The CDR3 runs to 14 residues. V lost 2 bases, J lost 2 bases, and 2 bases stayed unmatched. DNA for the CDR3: TGTGCCAGCTCACCAACACAGGGGGCCTACGAGCAGTACTTC. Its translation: CASSPTQGAYEQYF.

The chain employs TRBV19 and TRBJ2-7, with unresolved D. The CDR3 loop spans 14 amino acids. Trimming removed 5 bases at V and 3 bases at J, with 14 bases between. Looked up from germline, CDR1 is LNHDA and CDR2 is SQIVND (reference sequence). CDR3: CASSLIGRNYEQYF. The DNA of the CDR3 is TGTGCCAGTAGTCTTATTGGACGGAACTACGAGCAGTACTTC.

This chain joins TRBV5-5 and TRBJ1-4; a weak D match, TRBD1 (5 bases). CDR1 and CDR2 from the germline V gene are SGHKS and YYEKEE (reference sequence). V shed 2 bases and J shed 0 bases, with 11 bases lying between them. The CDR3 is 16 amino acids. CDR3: CASSFLGGATNEKLFF. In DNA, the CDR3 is TGTGCCAGCAGCTTCCTCGGGGGAGCAACTAATGAAAAACTGTTTTTT.

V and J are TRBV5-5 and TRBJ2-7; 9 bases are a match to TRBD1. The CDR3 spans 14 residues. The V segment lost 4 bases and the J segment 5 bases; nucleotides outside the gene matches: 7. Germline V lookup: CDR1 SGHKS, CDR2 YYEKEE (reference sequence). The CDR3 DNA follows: TGTGCCAGCAGCACCACAGGGGGCTGGAACGAGCAGTACTTC. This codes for CASSTTGGWNEQYF.

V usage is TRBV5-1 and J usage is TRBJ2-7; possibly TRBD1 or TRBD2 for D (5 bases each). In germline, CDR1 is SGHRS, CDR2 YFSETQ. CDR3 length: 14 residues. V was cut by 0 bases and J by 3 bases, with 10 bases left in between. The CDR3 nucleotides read TGCGCCAGCAGCTTGGAGGGACGGAGCTACGAGCAGTACTTC. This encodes CASSLEGRSYEQYF.

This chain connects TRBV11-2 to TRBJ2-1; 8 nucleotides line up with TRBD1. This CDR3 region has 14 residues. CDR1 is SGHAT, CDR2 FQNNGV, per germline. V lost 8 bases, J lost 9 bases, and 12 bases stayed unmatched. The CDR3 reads CASLRQGAGGEQFF. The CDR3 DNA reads TGTGCCAGCTTGAGGCAGGGGGCTGGAGGTGAGCAGTTCTTC. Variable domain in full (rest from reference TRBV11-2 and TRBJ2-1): EAGVAQSPRYKIIEKRQSVAFWCNPISGHATLYWYQQILGQGPKLLIQFQNNGVVDDSQLPKDRFSAERLKGVDSTLKIQPAKLEDSAVYLCASLRQGAGGEQFFGPGTRLTVL.

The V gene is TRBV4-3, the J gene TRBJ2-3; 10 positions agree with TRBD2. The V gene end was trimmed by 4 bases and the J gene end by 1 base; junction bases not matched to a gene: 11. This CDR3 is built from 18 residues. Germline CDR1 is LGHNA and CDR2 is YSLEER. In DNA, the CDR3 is TGCGCCAGCAGCCGCGCTATGGTAGCGGGGGGCGGCACAGATACGCAGTATTTT. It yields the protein CASSRAMVAGGGTDTQYF.

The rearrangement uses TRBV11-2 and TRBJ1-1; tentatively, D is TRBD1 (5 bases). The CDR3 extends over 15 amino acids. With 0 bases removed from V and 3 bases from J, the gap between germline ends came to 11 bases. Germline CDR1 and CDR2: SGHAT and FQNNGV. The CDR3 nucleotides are TGTGCCAGCAGCTTAGATGGCAGGGTTGACACTGAAGCTTTCTTT. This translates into CASSLDGRVDTEAFF.

For the CDR3, the DNA is TGTGCCAGCAGCTTAGGAAGTACCAATCAGCCCCAGCATTTT. The encoded protein is CASSLGSTNQPQHF. The chain carries TRBV7-6 and TRBJ1-5; D remains unclear. Per the germline V gene, CDR1 is SGHVS and CDR2 is FNYEAQ. V was shortened by 1 base and J by 3 bases, with 7 bases between the two germline ends. The CDR3 consists of 14 residues.